The rows below give T cell receptor beta chains drawn from one sample of a study of blood T cell repertoires in COVID-19. Some clones are missing from TCRdb's copy, which holds only in-frame ones; the method was immunoSEQ multiplex PCR. Found here are 150,000 to 200,000 clones, 88% of them singletons; the top ten hold approximately 9%. What was sequenced was PBMCs or T cells enriched from blood (not recorded which). The receptor source for this set is a woman aged 18-29 years who had recovered from COVID-19. Each CDR3 is given with its conserved first and last residue. D genes are given only for firm matches. The size entry is marked missing in some rows and otherwise reads once, few, many or a size class.

-	TRBV6-2/TRBV6-3	TRBJ2-2	-	TGTGCCAGCAGTTTGAGGGAGCCTCTGAACACCGGGGAGCTGTTTTTT	CASSLREPLNTGELFF
-	TRBV7-2	TRBJ2-1	once	TGTGCCAGCAGCTTAGTTGGAACCCGGGGGGCTTGGGACAATGAGCAGTTCTTC	CASSLVGTRGAWDNEQFF
-	TRBV6-5	TRBJ2-5	-	TGTGCCAGCAGTTACGGGCAGTTGTTAGAGACCCAGTACTTC	CASSYGQLLETQYF
TRBD2	TRBV4-1	TRBJ2-1	-	TGCGCCAGCAGCCCCGCCTTGGCGGGAGGGTACAATGAGCAGTTCTTC	CASSPALAGGYNEQFF
TRBD1	TRBV5-5	TRBJ2-1	-	TGTGCCAGCAGCTTGAGACAGGGGGCCCGGAACGCTTACAATGAGCAGTTCTTC	CASSLRQGARNAYNEQFF
-	TRBV12-3/TRBV12-4	TRBJ2-3	-	TGTGCCAGCAGTGGAAACAGAGATACGCAGTATTTT	CASSGNRDTQYF
TRBD2	TRBV10-3	TRBJ2-1	-	TGTGCCATCAGTGGGACTAGCGGGGTTTCCTACAATGAGCAGTTCTTC	CAISGTSGVSYNEQFF
-	TRBV23-1	TRBJ1-5	-	TGCGCCAGCGGACGCAGCAGGGGCGGGCAGCCCCAGCATTTT	CASGRSRGGQPQHF
TRBD1	TRBV18	TRBJ2-7	-	TGTGCCAGCTCACCACCGGGACAGGGTGCCTACGAGCAGTACTTC	CASSPPGQGAYEQYF
TRBD1	TRBV7-2	TRBJ1-2	-	TGTGCCAGCAGCTTAGGACGGACAGGGACATATGGCTACACCTTC	CASSLGRTGTYGYTF
-	TRBV7-2	TRBJ2-7	-	TGTGCCAGCAGCTTAGTGCAGGGGTCCTACGAGCAGTACTTC	CASSLVQGSYEQYF
-	TRBV7-9	TRBJ1-1	-	TGTGCCAGCACCGGAAAGGTCGTGGAGGGAAAAGTGAACACTGAAGCTTTCTTT	CASTGKVVEGKVNTEAFF
-	TRBV7-9	TRBJ1-1	-	TGTGCCAGCAGCTTAGCTCAGTCCACTGAAGCTTTCTTT	CASSLAQSTEAFF
TRBD1	TRBV28	TRBJ2-5	once	TGTGCCAGCAGTTCCGGACAGGGATTGAGGATGGACCAGTACTTC	CASSSGQGLRMDQYF
-	TRBV6-2/TRBV6-3	TRBJ2-3	-	TGTGCCAGCAGTCCCCGGTATAGCAGAACAGATACGCAGTATTTT	CASSPRYSRTDTQYF
TRBD1	TRBV5-1	TRBJ1-1	once	TGCGCCAGCAGCCTAGTACAGGGGACTGAAGCTTTCTTT	CASSLVQGTEAFF
TRBD1	TRBV10-2	TRBJ2-7	-	TGCGCCAGCAGTGGGGGACAGGGCTACGAGCAGTACTTC	CASSGGQGYEQYF
-	TRBV4-1	TRBJ2-3	-	TGCGCCAGCAGCCCCTTGAGGGTAGCAATTCCGGATACGCAGTATTTT	CASSPLRVAIPDTQYF
TRBD2	TRBV19	TRBJ2-5	-	TGTGCCAGTAGTATAGTAACTAGCGCCAAAGAGACCCAGTACTTC	CASSIVTSAKETQYF
TRBD2	TRBV18	TRBJ2-1	-	TGTGCCAGCTCACCGGGGGACGGGAGGGCGTACAATGAGCAGTTCTTC	CASSPGDGRAYNEQFF
-	TRBV5-1	TRBJ1-1	-	TGCGCCAGCAGCCTCGGGGGGTCGGGCACTGAAGCTTTCTTT	CASSLGGSGTEAFF
-	TRBV6-1	TRBJ1-5	-	TGTGCCAGCAGTGAGTGGCCCAATCAGCCCCAGCATTTT	CASSEWPNQPQHF
TRBD1	TRBV13	TRBJ2-2	-	TGTGCCAGCAGCCTCAGGGGGGACAGGGTCGCCGGGGAGCTGTTTTTT	CASSLRGDRVAGELFF
-	TRBV30	TRBJ1-4	-	TGTGCCTGGAGCATACGAGGGAAACGGGAAAAACTGTTTTTT	CAWSIRGKREKLFF
-	TRBV7-9	TRBJ1-1	once	TGTGCCAGCAGCATGGGGCTTACAGCTTTCTTT	CASSMGLTAFF
TRBD1	TRBV4-2	TRBJ1-6	-	TGTGCCAGCAGCCGCTCTCCAACACGCGACAGGGAGTGGTTACCCCTCCACTTT	CASSRSPTRDREWLPLHF
TRBD2	TRBV4-3	TRBJ2-5	-	TGCGCCAGCAGCCAAGTGACTAGCGGGGGGGCCCAAGAGACCCAGTACTTC	CASSQVTSGGAQETQYF
TRBD2	TRBV6-5	TRBJ2-7	-	TGTGCCAGCAGTCGGACTAGCGGGCTTTACGAGCAGTACTTC	CASSRTSGLYEQYF
-	TRBV7-9	TRBJ1-6	-	TGTGCCAGCAGCTTGGCAGGGGACCTCCTCTATAATTCACCCCTCCACTTT	CASSLAGDLLYNSPLHF
TRBD2	TRBV4-1	TRBJ2-7	-	TGCGCCAGCAGCCAGGAGCGGGGGCCAACCTACGAGCAGTACTTC	CASSQERGPTYEQYF